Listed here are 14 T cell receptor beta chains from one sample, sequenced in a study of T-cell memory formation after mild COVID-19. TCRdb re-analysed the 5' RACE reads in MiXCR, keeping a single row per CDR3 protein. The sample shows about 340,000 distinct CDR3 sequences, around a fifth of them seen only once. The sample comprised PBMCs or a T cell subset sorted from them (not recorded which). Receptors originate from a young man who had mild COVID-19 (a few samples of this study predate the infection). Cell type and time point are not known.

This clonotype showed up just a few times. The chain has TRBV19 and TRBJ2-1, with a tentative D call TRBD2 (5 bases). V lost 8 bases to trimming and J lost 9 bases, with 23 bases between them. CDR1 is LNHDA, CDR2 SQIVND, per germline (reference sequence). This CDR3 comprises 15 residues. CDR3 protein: CASLGRAGGLSEQFF. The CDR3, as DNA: TGTGCCAGTCTTGGGCGGGCAGGAGGCTTAAGTGAGCAGTTCTTC.

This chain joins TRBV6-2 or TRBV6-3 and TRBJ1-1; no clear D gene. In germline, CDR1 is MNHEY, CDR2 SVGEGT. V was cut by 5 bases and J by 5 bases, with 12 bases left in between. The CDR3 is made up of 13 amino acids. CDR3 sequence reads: CASSTGRVTEAFF. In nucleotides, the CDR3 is TGTGCCAGCAGTACCGGGAGGGTTACTGAAGCTTTCTTT.

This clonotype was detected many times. The CDR3 region is CASSPGPADTQYF. The DNA of the CDR3 is TGTGCCAGCAGCCCCGGACCGGCTGATACGCAGTATTTT. V gene TRBV7-2 combines with J gene TRBJ2-3, with D unclear. The germline V and J ends were trimmed by 5 bases and 6 bases, with 12 bases remaining between them. CDR1 is SGHTA and CDR2 is FQGNSA in the germline V gene. The CDR3 has 13 amino acids.

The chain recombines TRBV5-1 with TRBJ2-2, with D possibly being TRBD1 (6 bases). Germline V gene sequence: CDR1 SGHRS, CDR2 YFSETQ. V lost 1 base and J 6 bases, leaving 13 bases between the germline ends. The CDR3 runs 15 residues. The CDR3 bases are TGCGCCAGCAGCTTGCACAGGGAGAGGGCCGGGGAGCTGTTTTTT. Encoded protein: CASSLHRERAGELFF.

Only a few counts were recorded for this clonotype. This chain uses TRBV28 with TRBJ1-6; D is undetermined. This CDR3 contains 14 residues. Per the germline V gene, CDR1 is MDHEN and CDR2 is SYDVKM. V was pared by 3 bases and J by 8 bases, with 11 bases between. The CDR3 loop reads CASSFVYRDSPLHF. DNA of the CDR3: TGTGCCAGCAGTTTTGTGTACAGAGATTCACCCCTCCACTTT.

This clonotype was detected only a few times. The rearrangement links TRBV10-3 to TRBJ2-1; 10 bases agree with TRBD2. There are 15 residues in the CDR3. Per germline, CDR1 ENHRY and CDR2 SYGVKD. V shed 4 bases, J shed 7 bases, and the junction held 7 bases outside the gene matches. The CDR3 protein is CAISGRASGGNEQFF. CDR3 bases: TGTGCCATCAGTGGTAGGGCTAGCGGGGGTAATGAGCAGTTCTTC.

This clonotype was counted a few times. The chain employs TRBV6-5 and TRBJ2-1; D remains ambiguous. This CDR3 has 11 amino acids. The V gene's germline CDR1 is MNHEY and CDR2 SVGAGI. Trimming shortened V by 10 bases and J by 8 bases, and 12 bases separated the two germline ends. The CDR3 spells CATRIGHEQFF. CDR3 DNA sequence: TGTGCCACCAGGATTGGCCATGAGCAGTTCTTC.

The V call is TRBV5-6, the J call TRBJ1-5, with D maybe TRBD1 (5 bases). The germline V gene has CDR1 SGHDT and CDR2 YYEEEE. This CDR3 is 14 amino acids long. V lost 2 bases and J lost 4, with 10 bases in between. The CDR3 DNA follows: TGTGCCAGCAGCTTAAAGGGGCGGAATCAGCCCCAGCATTTT. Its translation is CASSLKGRNQPQHF.

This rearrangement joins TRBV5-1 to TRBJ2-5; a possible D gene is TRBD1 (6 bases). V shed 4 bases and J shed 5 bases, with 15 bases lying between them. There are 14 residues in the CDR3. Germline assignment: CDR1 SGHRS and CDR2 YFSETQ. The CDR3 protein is CASSANPRGETQYF. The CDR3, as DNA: TGCGCCAGCAGCGCAAACCCCAGGGGTGAGACCCAGTACTTC. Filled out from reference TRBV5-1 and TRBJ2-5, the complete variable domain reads KAGVTQTPRYLIKTRGQQVTLSCSPISGHRSVSWYQQTPGQGLQFLFEYFSETQRNKGNFPGRFSGRQFSNSRSEMNVSTLELGDSALYLCASSANPRGETQYFGPGTRLLVL.

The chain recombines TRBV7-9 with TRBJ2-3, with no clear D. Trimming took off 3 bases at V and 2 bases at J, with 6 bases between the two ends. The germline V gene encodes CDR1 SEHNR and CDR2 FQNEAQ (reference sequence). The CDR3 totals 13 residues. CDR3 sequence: CASSFPVTDTQYF. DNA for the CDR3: TGTGCCAGCAGCTTCCCGGTCACAGATACGCAGTATTTT.

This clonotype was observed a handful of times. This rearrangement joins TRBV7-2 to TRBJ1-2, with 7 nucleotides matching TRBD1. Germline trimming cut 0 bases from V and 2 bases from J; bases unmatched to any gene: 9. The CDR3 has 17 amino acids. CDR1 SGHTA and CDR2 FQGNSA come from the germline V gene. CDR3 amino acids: CASSLAHWTGVNYGYTF. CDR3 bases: TGTGCCAGCAGCTTAGCCCACTGGACAGGCGTGAACTATGGCTACACCTTC.

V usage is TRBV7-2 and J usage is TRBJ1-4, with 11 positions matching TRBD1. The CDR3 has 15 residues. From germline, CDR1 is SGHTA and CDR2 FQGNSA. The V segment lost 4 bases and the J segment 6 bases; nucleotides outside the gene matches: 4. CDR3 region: CASSSDRGRYEKLFF. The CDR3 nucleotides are TGTGCCAGCAGCTCGGACAGGGGGCGGTATGAAAAACTGTTTTTT.

The CDR3 here is CASSSRYQPQHF. Here the CDR3 DNA reads TGTGCCAGCAGTTCTCGGTATCAGCCCCAGCATTTT. The chain couples TRBV12-3 or TRBV12-4 to TRBJ1-5; D uncertain. The CDR3 length is 12 residues. V was pared by 4 bases and J by 5 bases, with 6 bases between.

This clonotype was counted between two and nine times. The DNA for the CDR3 is TGTGCCAGCTCACCAGTGGAGCTGGGGGCCCCAGATACGCAGTATTTT. Translation gives CASSPVELGAPDTQYF. The genes are TRBV18 and TRBJ2-3; perhaps TRBD1 as D (6 bases). Germline V gene data show CDR1 as KGHSH and CDR2 as LQKENI. This CDR3 region has 16 residues. Trimming shortened V by 2 bases and J by 4 bases, and 16 bases separated the two germline ends.